This T cell receptor beta chain was sequenced during a study of blood T cell repertoires in COVID-19 (TCRdb year 2020). At the level of the whole study: The collaborator samples originated in the United States, Italy and Spain and spanned the acute and convalescent phases of COVID-19. The prospective study material was composed of cDNA or gDNA derived from T cells, B-cell-depleted T cells, or PBMCs. Subjects who had been exposed to COVID-19, were actively infected with it, or had recovered from it provided the deeply sampled blood TCRbeta repertoires that made up the dataset. The repertoires were made available in a free public database intended to serve as a resource for research on the immune response to SARS-CoV-2. Samples came from the ongoing ImmuneRACE study (first 160 participants) plus 1,254 subjects from 6 global collaborators. A de-identified subject ID, COVID-19 status, age in years and sex were almost always included in the sample metadata. Where HLA class I and class II types were available, the types were taken from metadata supplied by the sample provider, not from assay-based typing. The research as a whole found: Clinical and demographic metadata were provided uncurated, with the amount varying by source and participant.

As to this clone: Its antigen is currently not known. Base qualities are not at hand, and no much larger clone is one base apart.

TCRbeta CDR3 regions were amplified from genomic DNA using the immunoSEQ Assay, a bias-controlled multiplex PCR. Per the original workflow: The number of nucleated cells in each sample was estimated from the amplification of reference gene primers within the assay. To quantify the absolute abundance of each unique TCRbeta CDR3 rearrangement, sequence reads were collapsed and filtered. For each sample, productive Simpson clonality was calculated by taking the square root of Simpson's diversity index across productive rearrangements. TCRdb holds this immuneACCESS table with in-frame rearrangements only. Some clones are missing; in checked studies, unresolved V genes explain under half, and the rest has no known cause. V, J and clone size were drawn from that table, and D and trimming were deduced from the DNA. The sample table holds approximately 220,000 clones, of which approximately 80% were seen once. The ten largest account for about 4.4% of the sample.

The germline V gene (reference sequence) yields SEHNR for CDR1 and FQNEAQ for CDR2. The junction carries 13 bases between V and J, which are trimmed by 4 bases and 7 bases respectively. Including the terminal cysteine and phenylalanine, the CDR3 comprises 13 residues. The only DNA kept is the CDR3, 39 bases in frame from the first base. The collaborating institutions used their own protocols to collect whole blood in K2EDTA tubes. For TCRbeta analysis, collaborators shipped samples in one of three forms: frozen whole blood, isolated PBMCs, or DNA extracted from either of those sample types. The sample was peripheral blood. The rearrangement joined TRBV7-9 to TRBJ1-1, with the D gene call left open. The clonotype was recovered from a woman aged 65 to 85 with acute or convalescent COVID-19. The DNA is TGTGCCAGCAGCTCCCCCCAGGCAGGTGAAGCTTTCTTT. It codes for CASSSPQAGEAFF.